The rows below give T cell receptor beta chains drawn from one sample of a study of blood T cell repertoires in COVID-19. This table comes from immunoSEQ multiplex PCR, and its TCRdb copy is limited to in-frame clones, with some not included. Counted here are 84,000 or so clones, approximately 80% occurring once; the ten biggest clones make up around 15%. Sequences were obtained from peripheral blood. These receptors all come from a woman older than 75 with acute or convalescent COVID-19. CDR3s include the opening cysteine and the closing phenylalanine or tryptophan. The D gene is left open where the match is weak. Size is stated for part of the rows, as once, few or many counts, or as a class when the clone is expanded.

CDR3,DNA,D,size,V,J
CASSMGGVSTGELFF,TGTGCCAGTAGTATGGGGGGGGTGAGCACCGGGGAGCTGTTTTTT,TRBD2,NA,TRBV19,TRBJ2-2
CASSALQGTQASSYNSPLHF,TGTGCCAGCAGTGCACTTCAGGGCACCCAGGCGAGCTCCTATAATTCACCCCTCCACTTT,NA,NA,TRBV6-2/TRBV6-3,TRBJ1-6
CASSSTRQGEQYF,TGTGCCAGCAGCTCCACACGACAGGGCGAGCAGTACTTC,TRBD1,NA,TRBV7-8,TRBJ2-7
CASSIGNRGNTEAFF,TGTGCCAGTAGTATAGGGAACAGGGGGAACACTGAAGCTTTCTTT,TRBD1,NA,TRBV19,TRBJ1-1
CASRGQAYYEQYF,TGTGCCAGCAGAGGACAGGCCTACTACGAGCAGTACTTC,TRBD1,NA,TRBV6-5,TRBJ2-7
CASSWPQASAGNEQFF,TGTGCCAGCAGCTGGCCCCAGGCCTCCGCGGGCAATGAGCAGTTCTTC,NA,NA,TRBV7-2,TRBJ2-1
CAWGLAGVQETQYF,TGTGCCTGGGGACTAGCGGGGGTTCAAGAGACCCAGTACTTC,TRBD2,NA,TRBV30,TRBJ2-5
CASSVGTRDPYEQYF,TGTGCCAGCAGCGTAGGGACTAGGGACCCCTACGAGCAGTACTTC,TRBD2,NA,TRBV9,TRBJ2-7
CASSVGADPYEQYF,TGTGCCAGCAGCGTAGGCGCCGATCCCTACGAGCAGTACTTC,NA,NA,TRBV9,TRBJ2-7
CASSRTGGGTGELFF,TGTGCCAGTAGCCGCACAGGGGGTGGGACCGGGGAGCTGTTTTTT,TRBD1,NA,TRBV19,TRBJ2-2
CASSTTRQGASEKLFF,TGTGCCAGTAGTACCACTCGACAGGGGGCGAGTGAAAAACTGTTTTTT,TRBD1,NA,TRBV19,TRBJ1-4
CAITAGTGNGGYTF,TGTGCCATCACCGCCGGGACAGGGAACGGCGGCTACACCTTC,TRBD1,NA,TRBV10-3,TRBJ1-2
CASSFATGGTGELFF,TGTGCCAGCAGCTTCGCGACAGGGGGCACCGGGGAGCTGTTTTTT,TRBD1,NA,TRBV11-3,TRBJ2-2
CASTSEGYIHF,TGTGCCAGCACCTCGGAGGGTTACATCCATTTT,NA,NA,TRBV7-9,TRBJ1-5
CAISSTPGRDRQETQYF,TGTGCCATCAGTTCAACCCCGGGGCGGGACAGACAAGAGACCCAGTACTTC,NA,NA,TRBV10-3,TRBJ2-5
CASSPDSPLIYTF,TGTGCCAGCAGTCCGGACAGTCCTCTGATATACACCTTC,NA,NA,TRBV12-3/TRBV12-4,TRBJ1-2
CASRPQDRARDEAFF,TGTGCCAGCAGACCTCAAGACAGGGCGAGGGATGAAGCTTTCTTT,TRBD1,NA,TRBV28,TRBJ1-1
CASSFDRSNQPQHF,TGTGCCAGTAGTTTCGACAGGAGCAATCAGCCCCAGCATTTT,NA,NA,TRBV19,TRBJ1-5
CASSNGQGANTEAFF,TGTGCCAGCAGTAACGGACAGGGCGCCAACACTGAAGCTTTCTTT,TRBD1,NA,TRBV2,TRBJ1-1
CASSEFEGEYTF,TGTGCCAGCAGTGAATTCGAGGGGGAGTACACCTTC,NA,NA,TRBV6-1,TRBJ1-2
CASRILGAQTDTQYF,TGTGCCAGTAGGATCTTGGGGGCCCAAACAGATACGCAGTATTTT,NA,NA,TRBV19,TRBJ2-3
CASSIRGGTEAFF,TGTGCCAGTAGTATCAGGGGTGGAACTGAAGCTTTCTTT,NA,NA,TRBV19,TRBJ1-1
CAWSVSGGGDTQYF,TGTGCCTGGAGTGTTAGCGGGGGGGGAGATACGCAGTATTTT,TRBD2,NA,TRBV30,TRBJ2-3
CASSLGDRGNTEAFF,TGCGCCAGCAGCTTGGGGGACAGGGGGAACACTGAAGCTTTCTTT,TRBD1,NA,TRBV5-1,TRBJ1-1
CASSHPTAQNTEAFF,TGCGCCAGCAGCCACCCAACAGCACAGAACACTGAAGCTTTCTTT,NA,once,TRBV4-1,TRBJ1-1
CAGATNEKLFF,TGTGCCGGAGCAACTAATGAAAAACTGTTTTTT,NA,NA,TRBV6-6,TRBJ1-4
CATSSRRKREGSTDTQYF,TGTGCCACCAGCAGTCGCCGCAAGCGGGAGGGGAGCACAGATACGCAGTATTTT,TRBD2,once,TRBV15,TRBJ2-3
CASSFLTGSYEQYF,TGTGCCAGCAGTTTTCTGACAGGTTCCTACGAGCAGTACTTC,NA,NA,TRBV28,TRBJ2-7
CASSPREETYTF,TGTGCCAGCTCACCAAGAGAGGAAACCTACACCTTC,NA,NA,TRBV18,TRBJ1-2
CAITPQEEVSYGYTF,TGTGCCATTACACCCCAGGAGGAGGTTTCCTATGGCTACACCTTC,NA,NA,TRBV10-3,TRBJ1-2
CASSRQGGVAKNIQYF,TGTGCCAGCAGCAGACAGGGGGGGGTTGCCAAAAACATTCAGTACTTC,TRBD1,NA,TRBV2,TRBJ2-4
CASSSFSGRYEQYF,TGTGCCAGCAGCTCCTTTTCAGGGCGCTACGAGCAGTACTTC,NA,NA,TRBV9,TRBJ2-7
CASSTSSGATLFKQYF,TGTGCCAGCAGCACCAGTAGCGGAGCCACCCTTTTTAAGCAGTACTTC,NA,NA,TRBV7-9,TRBJ2-7
CASSQTFGSDSEQYF,TGTGCCAGCAGCCAGACATTCGGGAGCGATAGCGAGCAGTACTTC,NA,NA,TRBV3-1/TRBV3-2,TRBJ2-7
CAITGTQWSGDTNTGELFF,TGTGCCATCACCGGCACCCAGTGGAGCGGGGATACGAACACCGGGGAGCTGTTTTTT,TRBD2,NA,TRBV10-3,TRBJ2-2
CASRFGETGANVLTF,TGTGCCAGCAGGTTCGGGGAGACTGGGGCCAACGTCCTGACTTTC,NA,NA,TRBV2,TRBJ2-6
CASIKDRAYGYTF,TGTGCCAGCATAAAGGACAGGGCCTATGGCTACACCTTC,TRBD1,once,TRBV12-3/TRBV12-4,TRBJ1-2
CASSRTSGDLRLAKNIQYF,TGTGCCAGCAGCCGGACTAGCGGGGACCTCAGACTAGCCAAAAACATTCAGTACTTC,TRBD2,NA,TRBV3-1/TRBV3-2,TRBJ2-4
CASSLGLLGDTGELFF,TGTGCCAGCTCACTGGGACTTCTGGGGGACACCGGGGAGCTGTTTTTT,NA,NA,TRBV18,TRBJ2-2
CASSVRGGSYNEQFF,TGTGCCAGCAGCGTCCGGGGGGGCTCCTACAATGAGCAGTTCTTC,TRBD2,NA,TRBV9,TRBJ2-1
CASGLVLLTGTGDNQPQHF,TGTGCTAGTGGTTTGGTACTTTTAACCGGGACAGGGGATAACCAGCCCCAGCATTTT,TRBD1,NA,TRBV12-5,TRBJ1-5
CASSLDRQGSSFF,TGTGCCAGCAGCTTAGACAGACAGGGGAGTTCGTTTTTT,TRBD1,NA,TRBV11-2,TRBJ1-4
CASSAISQGMNTEAFF,TGTGCCAGTAGTGCCATCTCACAGGGGATGAACACTGAAGCTTTCTTT,TRBD1,NA,TRBV19,TRBJ1-1
CASSVPPGEQFF,TGTGCCAGCAGCGTACCCCCAGGCGAGCAGTTCTTC,NA,NA,TRBV9,TRBJ2-1
CASSGDYGYTF,TGTGCCAGCAGCGGAGACTATGGCTACACCTTC,NA,once,TRBV7-2,TRBJ1-2
CASMGEPHYGYTF,TGTGCCAGCATGGGCGAGCCCCACTATGGCTACACCTTC,NA,NA,TRBV7-2,TRBJ1-2
CASSLDAGNTEAFF,TGCGCCAGCAGCTTGGATGCAGGAAACACTGAAGCTTTCTTT,NA,NA,TRBV5-1,TRBJ1-1
CASSYLDSRNSPLHF,TGTGCCAGCAGTTACCTAGACAGTCGAAATTCACCCCTCCACTTT,NA,few,TRBV6-2/TRBV6-3,TRBJ1-6
CASSQGGRGLSPLHF,TGTGCCAGCAGCCAAGGGGGGAGGGGACTATCACCCCTCCACTTT,NA,NA,TRBV3-1/TRBV3-2,TRBJ1-6
CASSPVGSGQGGGYTF,TGTGCCAGCTCACCAGTCGGTAGCGGGCAGGGTGGCGGCTACACCTTC,NA,NA,TRBV18,TRBJ1-2
CASTGLGQPQHF,TGTGCCAGTACAGGGTTGGGTCAGCCCCAGCATTTT,NA,NA,TRBV2,TRBJ1-5